This is a list of T cell receptor beta chains from one sample in a study of T cell responses to AZD1222 COVID-19 vaccine. Assay used: immunoSEQ multiplex PCR; TCRdb lists only in-frame clones, some missing. The table lists around 160,000 clones, approximately 90% of them singletons. The source was peripheral blood, collected 28 days after the second AZD1222 dose. Source of these receptors: an adult who received the AZD1222 COVID-19 vaccine. Each CDR3 is given with its conserved first and last residue. Fields, in order: D gene, J gene, V gene, clone size, CDR3 DNA, CDR3 protein. A D gene is named only where the DNA matches it firmly. Part of the rows lack a size; the others show once, few, many or a class for expanded clones.

-	TRBJ1-5	TRBV7-6	-	TGTGCCAGCAGCTTAGAGGTCGGGCGGAATCAGCCCCAGCATTTT	CASSLEVGRNQPQHF
TRBD1	TRBJ1-3	TRBV7-9	-	TGTGCCAGCAGCGCGGGACAGGGGTTTGGTTCTGGAAACACCATATATTTT	CASSAGQGFGSGNTIYF
-	TRBJ1-5	TRBV27	-	TGTGCCAGCAGTTTAAAAGGGTTCGGCAATCAGCCCCAGCATTTT	CASSLKGFGNQPQHF
-	TRBJ1-1	TRBV10-3	-	TGTGCCATCAGGGACACCACTTCAGGGGTCACTGAAGCTTTCTTT	CAIRDTTSGVTEAFF
-	TRBJ1-1	TRBV6-5	-	TGTGCCAGCAGTTACTCAGGGACGAACACTGAAGCTTTCTTT	CASSYSGTNTEAFF
-	TRBJ1-3	TRBV6-1	once	TGTGCCAGCAGTGTGGGGGGCGGTCTCTCTGGAAACACCATATATTTT	CASSVGGGLSGNTIYF
-	TRBJ2-1	TRBV12-3/TRBV12-4	-	TGTGCCAGCAGCTCGCTGGGGATGGTGTTCTTC	CASSSLGMVFF
-	TRBJ1-6	TRBV30	-	TGTGCCTGGAGGGGATGGGGAGGATTTAATTCACCCCTCCACTTT	CAWRGWGGFNSPLHF
TRBD1	TRBJ1-2	TRBV6-5	-	TGTGCCAGCAGTTTACGACAGGGATACTATGGCTACACCTTC	CASSLRQGYYGYTF
TRBD1	TRBJ1-5	TRBV19	-	TGTGCCAGTAGTATCCCCCGGGACAGAGCCTATCAGCCCCAGCATTTT	CASSIPRDRAYQPQHF
-	TRBJ2-5	TRBV14	-	TGTGCCAGCAGCCCTACCGGCGAGACCCAGTACTTC	CASSPTGETQYF
-	TRBJ1-1	TRBV18	-	TGTGCCAGCTCACCCGGGGGCGAGAACACTGAAGCTTTCTTT	CASSPGGENTEAFF
-	TRBJ1-1	TRBV2	-	TGTGCCAGCAGTGAGACAGGAAGCGCTGAAGCTTTCTTT	CASSETGSAEAFF
-	TRBJ1-1	TRBV19	-	TGTGCCAGTAGTCCGCTTAATTTAATGGGGGCGATGAACACTGAAGCTTTCTTT	CASSPLNLMGAMNTEAFF
-	TRBJ2-3	TRBV5-4	-	TGTGCCAGTACCAGGTCGGGCGTCGGGGCAGATACGCAGTATTTT	CASTRSGVGADTQYF
-	TRBJ1-3	TRBV9	once	TGTGCCAGCAGCGCCCAGGTGTCGGGAAACACCATATATTTT	CASSAQVSGNTIYF
-	TRBJ2-5	TRBV11-2	-	TGTGCCAGCAGCACTGGGACAATCCTTGGCGAGACCCAGTACTTC	CASSTGTILGETQYF
-	TRBJ1-5	TRBV6-5	-	TGTGCCAGCGGGTTATTCAACACTCACCTTCATTTT	CASGLFNTHLHF
-	TRBJ1-5	TRBV16	-	TGTGCCAGCGGGGGGAATCAGCCCCAGCATTTT	CASGGNQPQHF
TRBD1	TRBJ2-1	TRBV9	-	TGTGCCAGCAGCCTCGGACAGGGAGCTTACAATGAGCAGTTCTTC	CASSLGQGAYNEQFF
-	TRBJ1-2	TRBV11-3	-	TGTGCCAGCTTAGGACAAGCGACTTACTATGGCTACACCTTC	CASLGQATYYGYTF
-	TRBJ1-5	TRBV30	-	TGTGCCTGGAGTGTCGGGCTTAGCAATCAGCCCCAGCATTTT	CAWSVGLSNQPQHF
-	TRBJ2-5	TRBV4-2	-	TGTGCCAGCAGCCAAGATTGGGGCGGACGGGAGACCCAGTACTTC	CASSQDWGGRETQYF
TRBD1	TRBJ1-1	TRBV7-8	-	TGTGCCAGCAGCCGAGCTAGTGGGGCCTTATTCGGGACAGGGGGCGCGGAGAACACTGAAGCTTTCTTT	CASSRASGALFGTGGAENTEAFF
TRBD1	TRBJ1-2	TRBV10-3	-	TGTGCCATCAGTGATTCAGGGGGAAACTATGGCTACACCTTC	CAISDSGGNYGYTF
-	TRBJ1-5	TRBV19	once	TGTGCCAGCCATCAGCCCCAGCATTTT	CASHQPQHF
TRBD2	TRBJ2-1	TRBV5-4	-	TGTGCCAGCAGCCCCGGGACTAGCGGTTACAATGAGCAGTTCTTC	CASSPGTSGYNEQFF
-	TRBJ1-5	TRBV5-1	-	TGCGCCAGCAGCTTGGAGGGGAGTCTAAATCAGCCCCAGCATTTT	CASSLEGSLNQPQHF
TRBD2	TRBJ2-3	TRBV3-1/TRBV3-2	-	TGTGCCAGCAGCCAAGGGATAGCGGGGGGGCCCCTCCCAGATACGCAGTATTTT	CASSQGIAGGPLPDTQYF
TRBD1	TRBJ1-2	TRBV3-1/TRBV3-2	-	TGTGCCAGCAGCCAATGGGTCCTCCGGGACAGGGATTCCTATGGCTACACCTTC	CASSQWVLRDRDSYGYTF
-	TRBJ1-2	TRBV4-1	-	TGCGCCACCGGGGCGAGCTATGGCTACACCTTC	CATGASYGYTF
TRBD1	TRBJ2-2	TRBV11-2	-	TGTGCCAGCAGCTGGACAGGAAACGGGGAGCTGTTTTTT	CASSWTGNGELFF
TRBD1	TRBJ2-1	TRBV11-2	-	TGTGCCAGCAGCTATATGTACAGGGGGGTTGGGTATGAGCAGTTCTTC	CASSYMYRGVGYEQFF
TRBD2	TRBJ2-3	TRBV3-1/TRBV3-2	-	TGTGCCAGCAGCCAAGGGACTAGCGGCGCAGATACGCAGTATTTT	CASSQGTSGADTQYF
-	TRBJ2-1	TRBV7-3	-	TGTGCCAGCAGCTTAAGAAACGGAATTGGGGAGCAGTTCTTC	CASSLRNGIGEQFF
-	TRBJ1-3	TRBV7-2	-	TGTGCCAGCAGCTTAGCATTGACACAAGGAAACACCATATATTTT	CASSLALTQGNTIYF
TRBD1	TRBJ1-2	TRBV5-4	-	TGTGCCAGCAGCTTGTTTAGAGGACCAGGGGGGAGAGCTAACTATGGCTACACCTTC	CASSLFRGPGGRANYGYTF
-	TRBJ1-2	TRBV6-5	-	TGTGCCAGCAGCTCCGACAGTAACTATGGCTACACCTTC	CASSSDSNYGYTF
-	TRBJ1-4	TRBV6-6	few	TGTGCCAGCAGTCAAGCAGGCCGGGTCGGTGAAAAACTGTTTTTT	CASSQAGRVGEKLFF
-	TRBJ1-1	TRBV18	-	TGTGCCAGCTCACCACCAGGCAGGAACACTGAAGCTTTCTTT	CASSPPGRNTEAFF
-	TRBJ1-1	TRBV6-1	-	TGTGCCAGCAGAGAAGGGGGAAGTGAAGCTTTCTTT	CASREGGSEAFF
-	TRBJ2-3	TRBV7-3	once	TGTGCCAGCAGCTCCTCCAAGGACATTTGGGGCACAGATACGCAGTATTTT	CASSSSKDIWGTDTQYF
-	TRBJ1-6	TRBV6-5	-	TGTGCCAGCACGGTAAAGGGCTCCTATAATTCACCCCTCCACTTT	CASTVKGSYNSPLHF
-	TRBJ2-3	TRBV10-3	-	TGTGCCACCGCGACCACAGATACGCAGTATTTT	CATATTDTQYF
-	TRBJ2-2	TRBV4-2	-	TGTGCCAGCAGCCAAGGAGGGACATTCGGCGCGAACACCGGGGAGCTGTTTTTT	CASSQGGTFGANTGELFF
-	TRBJ1-4	TRBV11-2	-	TGTGCCAGCAGCGGGGGGGTTACGGAAAAACTGTTTTTT	CASSGGVTEKLFF